These 4 T cell receptor beta chains share one sample of origin, sequenced in a study (TCRdb year 2016). Preparation of the library involved RT-PCR. TCRdb names Illumina MiSeq as the instrument used. TCRdb reprocessing: public reads trimmed at Q25 with fastp, clones called with MiXCR, in-frame beta chains kept. All rows with the same CDR3 protein become a single entry with the most common DNA and genes. The sample table lists 650,000 to 800,000 distinct CDR3 sequences, over 12% of them with a count of one. 3% to 4.5% of the sample is in the top ten clones. Specimen: memory CD4+ T cells from blood. The origin of the receptors is a female donor in good health, serving as a healthy control.

This clonotype occurred a few times. The gene calls are TRBV20-1 and TRBJ2-2; no firm D call. From germline, CDR1 is DFQATT and CDR2 SNEGSKA (reference sequence). CDR3 length equals 14 residues. The ends were cut back, 2 bases at V and 1 base at J, with 8 bases in the middle. The CDR3 coding sequence is TGCAGTGCTAGAATTCCCAAGAACACCGGGGAGCTGTTTTTT. It encodes CSARIPKNTGELFF.

There are a few counts of this clonotype. The CDR3 DNA reads TGCAGTGCTAAAAGGACAGGGTTGGGGGAGCAGTACTTC. Translation gives CSAKRTGLGEQYF. This rearrangement joins TRBV20-1 to TRBJ2-7, with TRBD1 matching 8 bases. CDR1 DFQATT and CDR2 SNEGSKA come from the germline V gene (reference sequence). CDR3 length equals 13 residues. J gave up 7 bases and V 4 bases, and 9 bases lay outside the gene matches.

This clonotype came up a few times. The V and J genes are TRBV2 and TRBJ1-2; no reliable D call. This CDR3 region has 14 residues. V lost 5 bases and J lost 3, with 13 bases in between. The germline gives CDR1 SNHLY, CDR2 FYNNEI. CDR3 protein: CASSLEMGDYGYTF. The CDR3 coding sequence is TGTGCCAGCAGTCTGGAGATGGGAGACTATGGCTACACCTTC. Full variable domain (rest looked up from reference TRBV2 and TRBJ1-2): EPEVTQTPSHQVTQMGQEVILRCVPISNHLYFYWYRQILGQKVEFLVSFYNNEISEKSEIFDDQFSVERPDGSNFTLKIRSTKLEDSAMYFCASSLEMGDYGYTFGSGTRLTVV.

In this sample, this clonotype turned up a few times. The rearrangement uses TRBV27 and TRBJ1-5; unclear D gene. This CDR3 is built from 12 residues. The V end lost 4 bases, the J end lost 5 bases, and 6 bases lay between the germline ends. CDR1 is MNHEY and CDR2 is SMNVEV in the germline V gene (reference sequence). The CDR3 loop reads CASSSIDQPQHF. CDR3 bases: TGTGCCAGCAGTTCCATCGATCAGCCCCAGCATTTT.